This is a list of T cell receptor beta chains from one sample in a study of T-cell memory formation after mild COVID-19. TCRdb re-called the 5' RACE reads with MiXCR, one entry per CDR3 protein. In the table there are around 340,000 distinct CDR3 sequences, around 21% of which are singletons. Sequences were obtained from PBMCs or a T cell subset sorted from them (not recorded which). All receptors derive from an adult woman who had mild COVID-19 (a few samples of this study predate the infection). Cell type and time point are not known. The CDR3 runs from the conserved cysteine through the conserved F or W. Fields, in order: J gene, clone size, V gene, D gene, CDR3 DNA, CDR3 protein. D genes are given only for firm matches. The listing skips clone size in some rows; elsewhere it reads once, few, many or a size class.

TRBJ2-2 | few | TRBV7-2 | . | TGTGCCAGCAGCTTACAATTTAGAAACACCGGGGAGCTGTTTTTT | CASSLQFRNTGELFF
TRBJ2-3 | many | TRBV20-1 | . | TGCAGTGCTCCGACAGAGACTTTCACAGATACGCAGTATTTT | CSAPTETFTDTQYF
TRBJ1-1 | . | TRBV7-2 | . | TGTGCCAGCAGCCCGAGCAACCAGGAAGAAGCTTTCTTT | CASSPSNQEEAFF
TRBJ2-2 | . | TRBV12-3/TRBV12-4 | . | TGTGCCAGCAGTCTTAGATGGGTTAACACCGGGGAGCTGTTTTTT | CASSLRWVNTGELFF
TRBJ1-5 | once | TRBV5-8 | . | TGTGCCAGCACCTCAACCTACCGCGATAGCAATCAGCCCCAGCATTTT | CASTSTYRDSNQPQHF
TRBJ1-5 | few | TRBV5-6 | . | TGTGCCAGCAGCTTGGCAAGGGGTAGCAATCAGCCCCAGCATTTT | CASSLARGSNQPQHF
TRBJ1-5 | . | TRBV12-3/TRBV12-4 | . | TGTGCCAGCAGTTTTAGGCAGGCCGATCAGCCCCAGCATTTT | CASSFRQADQPQHF
TRBJ2-7 | . | TRBV30 | TRBD1 | TGTGCCTGGAGTGTCGACAGGGCCTACGAGCAGTACTTC | CAWSVDRAYEQYF
TRBJ1-3 | few | TRBV5-6 | TRBD1 | TGTGCCAGCAGCCTTCGGGACAGGGGGCTTCGTGGAAACACCATATATTTT | CASSLRDRGLRGNTIYF
TRBJ2-3 | few | TRBV7-3 | TRBD2 | TGTGCCAGCACCCTAGCGGGGGGGCCGGTAGATACGCAGTATTTT | CASTLAGGPVDTQYF
TRBJ1-2 | . | TRBV5-4 | TRBD1 | TGTGCCAGCAGGGGACAGGGGGCTATGGACTATGGCTACACCTTC | CASRGQGAMDYGYTF
TRBJ2-3 | many | TRBV14 | . | TGTGCCAGCAGCTCGTCCCGGGTCGCGGTCGACTCTGGTACGCAGTATTTT | CASSSSRVAVDSGTQYF
TRBJ1-6 | . | TRBV20-1 | . | TGCAGTGCCCTGGATACGGGACGGTTAAATTCACCCCTCCACTTT | CSALDTGRLNSPLHF
TRBJ2-7 | . | TRBV7-9 | . | TGTGCCAGCAGCGCCTTGGGGTTCCACGAGCAGTACTTC | CASSALGFHEQYF
TRBJ2-5 | . | TRBV10-2 | TRBD2 | TGCGCCAGCACCCTAGCGGGAGGAGAGACCCAGTACTTC | CASTLAGGETQYF
TRBJ1-2 | few | TRBV9 | TRBD1 | TGTGCCAGCAGCGACGACCGGGACAGGGTACAGGGGAACTATGGCTACACCTTC | CASSDDRDRVQGNYGYTF
TRBJ2-7 | many | TRBV5-1 | TRBD2 | TGCGCCAGCAGCTTGGGACTAGCGGGGGGGCCGTTGACCTCGCACGAGCAGTACTTC | CASSLGLAGGPLTSHEQYF
TRBJ2-5 | many | TRBV9 | TRBD2 | TGTGCCAGCAGCGTAGGGGGGGGGTACCAAGAGACCCAGTACTTC | CASSVGGGYQETQYF
TRBJ2-2 | few | TRBV3-1 | . | TGTGCCAGCAGCCAAGTCCTCCTGCCAAACACCGGGGAGCTGTTTTTT | CASSQVLLPNTGELFF
TRBJ2-7 | . | TRBV9 | . | TGTGCCAGCAGCGTGGGGCCGATATACACCTACGAGCAGTACTTC | CASSVGPIYTYEQYF
TRBJ2-2 | . | TRBV12-3/TRBV12-4 | . | TGTGCCAGCAGTTTTGGTTCTATCGCCACCGGGGAGCTGTTTTTT | CASSFGSIATGELFF
TRBJ2-2 | few | TRBV4-1 | TRBD2 | TGCGCCAGCAGCCAAGATATACTAGCGGGGGGGGCCACCGGGGAGCTGTTTTTT | CASSQDILAGGATGELFF
TRBJ2-7 | . | TRBV7-9 | . | TGTGCCAGCAGCCCGCAAGACAGGTTCTACGAGCAGTACTTC | CASSPQDRFYEQYF
TRBJ2-1 | . | TRBV11-3 | . | TGTGCCAGCAGCCCCGTCCAGGGGTATTTCGGAAGGTCCTACAATGAGCAGTTCTTC | CASSPVQGYFGRSYNEQFF
TRBJ2-1 | few | TRBV6-4 | TRBD2 | TGTGCCAGCAGTTATGCTAGCGGGGGTCAGAATGAGCAGTTCTTC | CASSYASGGQNEQFF
TRBJ1-1 | few | TRBV6-6 | . | TGTGCCAGCACCACACTGCAATCTGCGGCTTTCTTT | CASTTLQSAAFF
TRBJ2-7 | . | TRBV10-3 | TRBD2 | TGTGCCATCAGTGAGGGGAAGCGGGAGACGTACGAGCAGTACTTC | CAISEGKRETYEQYF
TRBJ2-7 | . | TRBV29-1 | . | TGCAGCGTTGAACTGCCAGGAGATGGCTACGAGCAGTACTTC | CSVELPGDGYEQYF
TRBJ2-7 | . | TRBV30 | . | TGTGCCGGGAGGGGGCCCTCCTACGAGCAGTACTTC | CAGRGPSYEQYF
TRBJ2-3 | . | TRBV12-3/TRBV12-4 | . | TGTGCCAGCAGTCGCCCGGGGCGGTCGGATACGCAGTATTTT | CASSRPGRSDTQYF
TRBJ2-5 | few | TRBV7-3 | TRBD2 | TGTGCCAGCAGCCCGTGGACTAGCGGGGGAAAAGAGACCCAGTACTTC | CASSPWTSGGKETQYF
TRBJ1-5 | . | TRBV5-1 | . | TGCGCCAGCAGCCCGTCAGACGGTAATCAGTCCCAGCATTTT | CASSPSDGNQSQHF
TRBJ2-1 | . | TRBV24-1 | . | TGTGCCACCAGTGATACTCCCGGGACCGACTTCTACAATGAGCAGTTCTTC | CATSDTPGTDFYNEQFF
TRBJ2-1 | . | TRBV7-8 | TRBD2 | TGTGCCAGCAGCTGGGAAGGACTAGCGGGGTCCGATGAGCAGTTCTTC | CASSWEGLAGSDEQFF
TRBJ2-1 | . | TRBV11-2 | TRBD2 | TGTGCCAGCAGCTCTCAAAGCGGGGGGGCCTACAATGAGCAGTTCTTC | CASSSQSGGAYNEQFF
TRBJ1-5 | few | TRBV20-1 | . | TGCAGTGCTAGAGAGAGCGGTCCCAATCAGCCCCAGCATTTT | CSARESGPNQPQHF
TRBJ2-5 | many | TRBV24-1 | . | TGTGCCACCAGTTCCTCCAAGATCGGCCTTGTGACCCAGTACTTC | CATSSSKIGLVTQYF
TRBJ2-5 | few | TRBV5-5 | . | TGTGCCAGCAGCTTGACTCGACAGGCACAAGAGACCCAGTACTTC | CASSLTRQAQETQYF
TRBJ2-7 | few | TRBV7-9 | . | TGTGCCAGCAGCTTAGTGTCCGGCCAGCAGTACTTC | CASSLVSGQQYF
TRBJ2-7 | . | TRBV7-6 | TRBD1 | TGTGCCAGCAGCACTATAGGACAGGGAAGCCACGAGCAGTACTTC | CASSTIGQGSHEQYF
TRBJ1-2 | few | TRBV4-1 | TRBD1 | TGCGCCAGCAGCCAAGACCGGTACAAAACAGGGGCTGCTAACGATGGCTACACCTTC | CASSQDRYKTGAANDGYTF
TRBJ1-1 | . | TRBV20-1 | . | TGCAGTGCTAGAGACCCGGGACCGTGGTTTGAAGCTTTCTTT | CSARDPGPWFEAFF
TRBJ2-3 | few | TRBV6-2/TRBV6-3 | . | TGTGCCAGCAGTAAGCGGGTCGCTAGCACAGATACGCAGTATTTT | CASSKRVASTDTQYF
TRBJ2-7 | . | TRBV7-7 | . | TGTGCTAGCAGCTCGGACGGTTCCTACGAGCAGTACTTC | CASSSDGSYEQYF
TRBJ1-1 | . | TRBV20-1 | TRBD1 | TGCAGTGCTAGAGGCCCAACAGGGGGTCCGAACACTGAAGCTTTCTTT | CSARGPTGGPNTEAFF
TRBJ2-5 | . | TRBV7-3 | . | TGTGCCAGCAGCCCTGGGGCGCGAGGGGAGACCCAGTACTTC | CASSPGARGETQYF
TRBJ2-3 | few | TRBV12-3/TRBV12-4 | TRBD1 | TGTGCCAGCAGTTTGGTCGGGACAGGGGGCTTAGATACGCAGTATTTT | CASSLVGTGGLDTQYF
TRBJ2-3 | few | TRBV7-6 | TRBD2 | TGTGCCAGCAGCTTAGCGAATTGGCAGACTAGCGGGGAAACAGATACGCAGTATTTT | CASSLANWQTSGETDTQYF
TRBJ1-1 | . | TRBV12-3/TRBV12-4 | . | TGTGCCAGCAGTCCCAGGGAAGGGGCTGAAGCTTTCTTT | CASSPREGAEAFF
TRBJ2-7 | few | TRBV7-2 | . | TGTGCCAGCAGCTTAGGCTCAACCCCGTACGAGCAGTACTTC | CASSLGSTPYEQYF
TRBJ1-6 | . | TRBV4-3 | . | TGCGCCAGCAGCCAAGATGGGGCTCAGGAGGATTCACCCCTCCACTTT | CASSQDGAQEDSPLHF